This is a list of T cell receptor beta chains from one sample in a study of human T cells and chemical hapten exposure. TCRdb re-analysed the RACE reads in MiXCR, keeping a single row per CDR3 protein. The top ten clones hold under 8.5% of a sample with roughly 190,000 distinct CDR3 sequences, 20% to 25% of them seen once. The sequencing here drew on whole blood, taken in connection with sensitization to the hapten diphenylcyclopropenone (DPC). The receptors were sampled from a woman aged 45-65 years with alopecia areata. Some clones in this sample may be carry-over from other donors' samples. Both conserved end residues are part of each CDR3. The order of the fields is CDR3 protein, CDR3 DNA, D gene, J gene, V gene, clone size. D genes are given only for firm matches. The size of a clone is reported for some rows only, either as once, few or many, or as a class for expanded clones.

CDR3: CASSWSGSGTDTQYF
DNA: TGCGCCAGCAGCTGGAGCGGGAGTGGGACAGATACGCAGTATTTT
D: TRBD2
J: TRBJ2-3
V: TRBV5-1
size: -

CDR3: CSVVPRLAGGGTDTQYF
DNA: TGCAGCGTTGTACCCCGACTAGCGGGAGGGGGCACAGATACGCAGTATTTT
D: TRBD2
J: TRBJ2-3
V: TRBV29-1
size: -

CDR3: CASEITGTSVKSSYNEQFF
DNA: TGTGCCAGCGAAATTACCGGGACTAGCGTAAAGAGCTCCTACAATGAGCAGTTCTTC
D: TRBD2
J: TRBJ2-1
V: TRBV25-1
size: many

CDR3: CASSQDPQGAEAFF
DNA: TGTGCCAGCAGCCAAGATCCCCAGGGGGCTGAAGCTTTCTTT
D: TRBD1
J: TRBJ1-1
V: TRBV3-1
size: few

CDR3: CASSLMNGQEAFF
DNA: TGTGCCAGCAGCCTAATGAACGGCCAAGAAGCTTTCTTT
D: -
J: TRBJ1-1
V: TRBV3-1
size: -

CDR3: CSARGLAGGRNEQFF
DNA: TGCAGTGCTAGGGGTCTGGCGGGAGGGCGGAATGAGCAGTTCTTC
D: TRBD2
J: TRBJ2-1
V: TRBV20-1
size: -

CDR3: CASSRPSRARNTEAFF
DNA: TGTGCCAGCAGTCGCCCTTCTAGGGCGCGGAACACTGAAGCTTTCTTT
D: -
J: TRBJ1-1
V: TRBV6-2/TRBV6-3
size: few

CDR3: CASSLGQATSTDTQYF
DNA: TGCGCCAGCAGCTTGGGACAGGCCACTAGCACAGATACGCAGTATTTT
D: -
J: TRBJ2-3
V: TRBV5-1
size: -

CDR3: CASSQGGTSRRNEQYF
DNA: TGTGCCAGCAGCCAAGGTGGAACTAGTAGACGCAACGAGCAGTACTTC
D: -
J: TRBJ2-7
V: TRBV3-1
size: -

CDR3: CSATPSGSGRSETQYF
DNA: TGCAGTGCTACTCCCTCGGGTAGCGGGAGATCGGAGACCCAGTACTTC
D: TRBD2
J: TRBJ2-5
V: TRBV20-1
size: -

CDR3: CSGGTAPYNEQFF
DNA: TGCAGTGGGGGTACGGCTCCTTACAATGAGCAGTTCTTC
D: -
J: TRBJ2-1
V: TRBV20-1
size: many

CDR3: CASSFRDYNEQFF
DNA: TGCGCCAGCAGCTTCCGGGACTACAATGAGCAGTTCTTC
D: -
J: TRBJ2-1
V: TRBV5-1
size: -

CDR3: CASSGGGVGSPLHF
DNA: TGCGCCAGCAGCGGCGGAGGGGTAGGATCACCCCTCCACTTT
D: -
J: TRBJ1-6
V: TRBV5-1
size: once

CDR3: CASSPQGEASPLHF
DNA: TGTGCCAGCTCACCACAGGGGGAAGCGTCACCCCTCCACTTT
D: -
J: TRBJ1-6
V: TRBV18
size: -

CDR3: CSVEGDRTTPGGRHNEQFF
DNA: TGCAGCGTTGAGGGTGACAGGACCACTCCGGGCGGGAGGCACAATGAGCAGTTCTTC
D: TRBD2
J: TRBJ2-1
V: TRBV29-1
size: few

CDR3: CASSRGTGGVNTEAFF
DNA: TGTGCCAGCAGCCGGGGGACAGGGGGGGTGAACACTGAAGCTTTCTTT
D: TRBD1
J: TRBJ1-1
V: TRBV4-2
size: -

CDR3: CASSPLGRAGGREDGYTF
DNA: TGCGCCAGCAGCCCTCTTGGTAGGGCGGGGGGCAGGGAGGATGGCTACACCTTC
D: -
J: TRBJ1-2
V: TRBV4-1
size: few

CDR3: CASSVTGVHSSLHF
DNA: TGTGCCAGCAGCGTTACAGGGGTACATTCTTCCCTCCACTTT
D: TRBD1
J: TRBJ1-6
V: TRBV9
size: -

CDR3: CAIRVGGSYEQFF
DNA: TGTGCCATCAGAGTCGGGGGGTCATATGAGCAGTTCTTC
D: TRBD2
J: TRBJ2-1
V: TRBV10-3
size: few

CDR3: CASSVEAGQVVYEQYF
DNA: TGTGCCAGCAGCGTAGAGGCGGGACAGGTAGTCTACGAGCAGTACTTC
D: TRBD1
J: TRBJ2-7
V: TRBV9
size: -

CDR3: CSVYREDTGELFF
DNA: TGCAGCGTTTACAGGGAGGACACCGGGGAGCTGTTTTTT
D: -
J: TRBJ2-2
V: TRBV29-1
size: few

CDR3: CASSTQYNEQFF
DNA: TGCGCCAGCAGCACACAATACAATGAGCAGTTCTTC
D: -
J: TRBJ2-1
V: TRBV5-1
size: many

CDR3: CATTTDSNQPQHF
DNA: TGTGCCACCACGACTGATAGCAATCAGCCCCAGCATTTT
D: -
J: TRBJ1-5
V: TRBV7-9
size: -

CDR3: CASSSTGTSGSFSADTQYF
DNA: TGTGCCAGCAGTTCCACCGGGACTAGCGGGAGTTTTAGCGCAGATACGCAGTATTTT
D: TRBD2
J: TRBJ2-3
V: TRBV28
size: -

CDR3: CASSERGISNQPQHF
DNA: TGTGCCAGCAGTGAAAGGGGCATTAGCAATCAGCCCCAGCATTTT
D: -
J: TRBJ1-5
V: TRBV2
size: many

CDR3: CSVALAVTYEQYF
DNA: TGCAGCGTTGCCCTAGCGGTGACCTACGAGCAGTACTTC
D: TRBD2
J: TRBJ2-7
V: TRBV29-1
size: few

CDR3: CASGGTGGTEAFF
DNA: TGCGCCAGCGGGGGGACAGGGGGAACTGAAGCTTTCTTT
D: TRBD1
J: TRBJ1-1
V: TRBV5-1
size: few

CDR3: CASSVTSGIAGELFF
DNA: TGTGCCAGCAGCGTGACTAGCGGGATTGCCGGGGAGCTGTTTTTT
D: TRBD2
J: TRBJ2-2
V: TRBV7-7
size: -

CDR3: CASSPRTRVYNEQFF
DNA: TGTGCCAGCAGTCCGAGGACTAGGGTCTACAATGAGCAGTTCTTC
D: TRBD2
J: TRBJ2-1
V: TRBV7-9
size: -

CDR3: CASSGQDILRRNTEAFF
DNA: TGTGCCAGCTCCGGACAGGACATTCTACGGAGGAACACTGAAGCTTTCTTT
D: TRBD1
J: TRBJ1-1
V: TRBV25-1
size: few

CDR3: CASSYVNQPQHF
DNA: TGTGCCAGCAGTTACGTGAATCAGCCCCAGCATTTT
D: -
J: TRBJ1-5
V: TRBV6-2/TRBV6-3
size: few

CDR3: CASSLGSGRGDTQYF
DNA: TGTGCCAGCAGCTTAGGAAGCGGGAGAGGGGATACGCAGTATTTT
D: TRBD2
J: TRBJ2-3
V: TRBV7-2
size: many

CDR3: CASSWGQGAGELFF
DNA: TGCGCCAGCAGCTGGGGACAGGGTGCCGGGGAGCTGTTTTTT
D: TRBD1
J: TRBJ2-2
V: TRBV5-1
size: few

CDR3: CASSQEFGGSGQFF
DNA: TGTGCCAGCAGCCAAGAGTTTGGTGGTAGTGGCCAGTTCTTC
D: -
J: TRBJ2-1
V: TRBV14
size: -

CDR3: CSASSGLAGEPFTDTQYF
DNA: TGCAGTGCTTCCTCCGGGCTAGCGGGAGAGCCTTTCACAGATACGCAGTATTTT
D: TRBD2
J: TRBJ2-3
V: TRBV20-1
size: -

CDR3: CASSFRSGVGYEQYF
DNA: TGTGCCAGCAGCTTCCGGTCGGGGGTAGGGTACGAGCAGTACTTC
D: -
J: TRBJ2-7
V: TRBV7-2
size: few

CDR3: CASSFGLAEYEQYF
DNA: TGCGCCAGCAGTTTTGGACTAGCGGAATACGAGCAGTACTTC
D: TRBD2
J: TRBJ2-7
V: TRBV5-1
size: -

CDR3: CASSLGESYEQYF
DNA: TGTGCCAGCAGTTTGGGGGAGTCCTACGAGCAGTACTTC
D: -
J: TRBJ2-7
V: TRBV6-5
size: -

CDR3: CASSPAGYEQYF
DNA: TGTGCCAGCTCACCAGCAGGCTACGAGCAGTACTTC
D: -
J: TRBJ2-7
V: TRBV18
size: -

CDR3: CASGSTSGQETQYF
DNA: TGCGCCAGCGGATCGACTAGCGGTCAAGAGACCCAGTACTTC
D: TRBD2
J: TRBJ2-5
V: TRBV5-1
size: -

CDR3: CASTGPYNEQFF
DNA: TGTGCCAGCACAGGCCCTTACAATGAGCAGTTCTTC
D: -
J: TRBJ2-1
V: TRBV6-6
size: many

CDR3: CASRPPRGANTEAFF
DNA: TGTGCCAGCAGACCCCCTCGGGGAGCGAACACTGAAGCTTTCTTT
D: -
J: TRBJ1-1
V: TRBV9
size: few

CDR3: CASSLLGSGGYNEQFF
DNA: TGTGCCAGCAGCTTATTGGGTAGCGGGGGGTACAATGAGCAGTTCTTC
D: TRBD2
J: TRBJ2-1
V: TRBV11-2
size: few

CDR3: CASSLGGGSSNQPQHF
DNA: TGTGCCAGCAGCTTAGGGGGGGGCAGTAGCAATCAGCCCCAGCATTTT
D: -
J: TRBJ1-5
V: TRBV7-9
size: -

CDR3: CASSLTANTGELFF
DNA: TGTGCCAGCAGCTTGACAGCTAACACCGGGGAGCTGTTTTTT
D: -
J: TRBJ2-2
V: TRBV11-2
size: -

CDR3: CASSHTSTDTQYF
DNA: TGTGCCAGCAGCCACACATCCACAGATACGCAGTATTTT
D: -
J: TRBJ2-3
V: TRBV7-9
size: few